These 25 T cell receptor beta chains were sequenced from one sample in a study of blood T cell repertoires in COVID-19. TCRdb's copy holds only in-frame clones and misses some; the assay was immunoSEQ multiplex PCR. The sample has about 150,000 clones; about nine tenths are singletons. The specimen was PBMCs or T cells enriched from blood (not recorded which). The receptors shown here come from a man aged 50 to 60 who had recovered from COVID-19.

The chain joins TRBV19 to TRBJ1-4; no reliable D call. The CDR3 runs 13 residues. Trimming removed 0 bases at V and 7 bases at J, with 6 bases between. Germline-derived CDR1 and CDR2 are LNHDA and SQIVND (reference sequence). CDR3 loop: CASSIEVGEKLFF. DNA of the CDR3: TGTGCCAGTAGTATAGAGGTCGGTGAAAAACTGTTTTTT. The full variable domain, completed using reference TRBV19 and TRBJ1-4, is DGGITQSPKYLFRKEGQNVTLSCEQNLNHDAMYWYRQDPGQGLRLIYYSQIVNDFQKGDIAEGYSVSREKKESFPLTVTSAQKNPTAFYLCASSIEVGEKLFFGSGTQLSVL.

The chain employs TRBV12-3 or TRBV12-4 and TRBJ2-7, with D possibly matching TRBD2 (6 bases). Trimming cost V 6 bases and J 1 base, with 10 bases left between them. This CDR3 spans 13 amino acids. CDR3 coding DNA: TGTGCCAGCAGCCCTGGGACTTCCTACGAGCAGTACTTC. Translated, it gives CASSPGTSYEQYF.

The V and J genes are TRBV3-1 (or the pseudogene TRBV3-2) and TRBJ2-2; D is undetermined. Germline loops: CDR1 LGHDT, CDR2 YNNKEL (reference sequence). The CDR3 spans 13 residues. Trimming removed 4 bases at V and 5 bases at J, with 8 bases between. CDR3 sequence reads: CASSPYNTGELFF. In DNA form, the CDR3 reads TGTGCCAGCAGCCCTTACAATACCGGGGAGCTGTTTTTT.

The chain uses TRBV7-5 and TRBJ1-4; the D call TRBD1 from the table was never checked on the DNA. TRBV7-5 is labeled a pseudogene. This CDR3 has 14 residues. The CDR3 DNA reads as TGTGCCAGAACCACCGAGGGGACACTAGAAAAACTGTTTTTT. It specifies CARTTEGTLEKLFF.

The J gene is TRBJ2-5, the V gene TRBV5-4; 8 positions match TRBD1. The J segment lost 4 bases and the V segment lost 5 bases, leaving 4 bases of the junction unmatched. CDR3 size: 13 residues. The germline CDR1 and CDR2 sequences are SGHNT and YYREEE (reference sequence). The CDR3 DNA follows: TGTGCCAGCAGTTACGACAGGGGAGAGACCCAGTACTTC. It codes for CASSYDRGETQYF.

About this clone: Since a much larger clone is just one base distant, this may be a read error. The sample contains more than one DNA sequence encoding this CDR3. The rearrangement joins TRBV5-1 to TRBJ2-2; tentatively, D is TRBD2 (7 bases). Looked up from germline, CDR1 is SGHRS and CDR2 is YFSETQ. V was trimmed by 4 bases and J by 6 bases, leaving 13 bases between them. CDR3 size: 14 residues. The CDR3 here is CASSVVGGAGELFF. Written as DNA, the CDR3 is TGCGCCAGCAGCGTGGTAGGGGGGGCCGGGGAGCTGTTTTTT.

For the CDR3, the DNA is TGTGCCAGCAGCTTGGCCGTGAAGGGAGCGGACACCTTC. Translating it yields CASSLAVKGADTF. V usage is TRBV7-2 and J usage is TRBJ1-2; D remains unclear. With 3 bases removed from V and 12 bases from J, the gap between germline ends came to 17 bases. This CDR3 contains 13 residues. CDR1 and CDR2 from the germline V gene are SGHTA and FQGNSA.

The chain is built from TRBV25-1 and TRBJ1-2, with 9 bases matching TRBD1. Trimming at V came to 2 bases and at J to 2 bases, leaving 6 bases not matched to a gene. The germline gives CDR1 MGHDK, CDR2 SYGVNS. There are 16 residues in the CDR3. The CDR3 sequence is CASSENTGGRNYGYTF. Here the CDR3 DNA reads TGTGCCAGCAGTGAAAATACAGGGGGCCGAAACTATGGCTACACCTTC.

The chain links TRBV3-1 (or the pseudogene TRBV3-2) to TRBJ2-1; D is possibly TRBD2 (6 bases). This CDR3 is built from 12 residues. Germline V gene data show CDR1 as LGHDT and CDR2 as YNNKEL (reference sequence). V was clipped by 4 bases and J by 10 bases, with 11 bases between them. The CDR3 region is CASSPHGGEQFF. The CDR3 nucleotides are TGTGCCAGCAGCCCACACGGAGGGGAGCAGTTCTTC.

CDR3 nucleotide sequence: TGTGCCAGCAGCTTTGGGGGCGGCACAGATACGCAGTATTTT. Translating gives CASSFGGGTDTQYF. This chain joins TRBV7-4 and TRBJ2-3, with D perhaps matching TRBD1 (6 bases). CDR3 length: 14 amino acids. Germline V lookup: CDR1 SGHVT, CDR2 SQSDAQ. Trimming pared 3 bases from V and 1 base from J, leaving 8 bases between.

The rearrangement links TRBV10-3 to TRBJ1-5; D perhaps matches TRBD1 (6 bases). Per germline, CDR1 ENHRY and CDR2 SYGVKD. The V end lost 6 bases, the J end lost 5 bases, and 17 bases lay between the germline ends. The CDR3 sequence is 15 residues long. CDR3 in amino acids: CAIRGGPGTDQPQHF. Written as DNA, the CDR3 is TGTGCCATCAGGGGGGGGCCAGGGACGGATCAGCCCCAGCATTTT.

The chain uses TRBV28 and TRBJ1-2; TRBD1 might be the D (5 bases). Trimming left V 3 bases short and J 4 bases short, with 18 bases between. Germline CDR1 reads MDHEN; CDR2 reads SYDVKM. CDR3 length equals 16 residues. The CDR3 DNA reads TGTGCCAGCAGTTTTGGCGGGGCAGGACCTACCTATGGCTACACCTTC. Its protein product is CASSFGGAGPTYGYTF.

The chain combines TRBV18 with TRBJ1-3, with a weak D call TRBD1 (6 bases). Germline V lookup: CDR1 KGHSH, CDR2 LQKENI. V was cut by 4 bases and J by 0 bases, with 13 bases left in between. The CDR3 extends over 16 amino acids. Here the CDR3 DNA reads TGTGCCAGCTCACGTGGACAGACGGCCTCTGGAAACACCATATATTTT. Translating it yields CASSRGQTASGNTIYF.

This chain connects TRBV5-5 to TRBJ1-1, with TRBD1 identical over 9 bases. The J segment lost 7 bases and the V segment lost 3 bases, leaving 10 bases of the junction unmatched. The CDR3 totals 15 residues. Germline CDR1 and CDR2: SGHKS and YYEKEE (reference sequence). The CDR3 nucleotides are TGTGCCAGCAGCTCCTCCGGGACAGGGATCTTTGAAGCTTTCTTT. Amino acid sequence: CASSSSGTGIFEAFF.

This clone was counted only a few times. V gene TRBV7-9 combines with J gene TRBJ2-7; 10 bases align to TRBD2. Germline CDR1 is SEHNR and CDR2 is FQNEAQ (reference sequence). The junction had 6 bases not matched to a gene; V was cut back by 1 base and J by 0 bases. CDR3 size: 17 residues. The CDR3 coding sequence is TGTGCCAGCAGCTTAGGGCTAGCGGGGGAGAGCTCCTACGAGCAGTACGTC. As protein: CASSLGLAGESSYEQYV.

This clone was observed a handful of times. The chain recombines TRBV5-5 with TRBJ2-3; 9 nucleotides agree with TRBD2. Germline loops: CDR1 SGHKS, CDR2 YYEKEE (reference sequence). The CDR3 sequence is 16 residues long. With V trimmed by 0 bases and J by 6 bases, 8 bases remained unmatched. The chain's CDR3 is CASSLEPSGVGDTQYF. For the CDR3, the DNA is TGTGCCAGCAGCTTGGAGCCTAGCGGGGTGGGCGATACGCAGTATTTT.

This rearrangement joins TRBV18 to TRBJ2-1; possibly TRBD1 for D (6 bases). The germline V gene has CDR1 KGHSH and CDR2 LQKENI. CDR3 length equals 14 residues. V lost 3 bases to trimming and J lost 9 bases, with 15 bases between them. As DNA, the CDR3 is TGTGCCAGCTCACCCCGGACAGCCGATGGTGAGCAGTTCTTC. Its translation: CASSPRTADGEQFF. Full variable domain (missing parts from reference TRBV18 and TRBJ2-1): NAGVMQNPRHLVRRRGQEARLRCSPMKGHSHVYWYRQLPEEGLKFMVYLQKENIIDESGMPKERFSAEFPKEGPSILRIQQVVRGDSAAYFCASSPRTADGEQFFGPGTRLTVL.

This sequence joins TRBV7-2 and TRBJ1-1, with D maybe TRBD1 (5 bases). Germline V gene sequence: CDR1 SGHTA, CDR2 FQGNSA. The CDR3 contains 15 residues. V lost 2 bases and J lost 11, with 21 bases in between. DNA of the CDR3: TGTGCCAGCAGCTTAACTTTTGCGGGGGAAAGGGGCGCTTTCTTT. Its protein is CASSLTFAGERGAFF.

V usage is TRBV19 and J usage is TRBJ1-5; TRBD1 agrees at 11 bases. Losses at the gene ends were 11 bases for V and 6 bases for J; bases not matched to a gene: 6. The CDR3 loop spans 13 amino acids. Per germline, CDR1 LNHDA and CDR2 SQIVND (reference sequence). Written as DNA, the CDR3 is TGTGCCCCTGGGGACAGGGGGAGTCAGCCCCAGCATTTT. This codes for CAPGDRGSQPQHF.

The J gene is TRBJ2-1, the V gene TRBV9; 9 positions agree with TRBD2. V dropped 2 bases and J dropped 5; count of bases not matched to a gene: 17. CDR1 is SGDLS and CDR2 is YYNGEE in the germline V gene. This CDR3 spans 19 amino acids. CDR3 sequence reads: CASSVSTQRGAGDHNEQFF. Written as DNA, the CDR3 is TGTGCCAGCAGCGTTAGTACGCAGCGGGGGGCCGGGGATCACAATGAGCAGTTCTTC.

The J gene is TRBJ1-2, the V gene TRBV7-9; possibly TRBD1 for D (5 bases). CDR3 length: 14 amino acids. The germline V gene has CDR1 SEHNR and CDR2 FQNEAQ (reference sequence). V was trimmed by 3 bases and J by 4 bases, leaving 12 bases between them. The DNA of the CDR3 is TGTGCCAGCAGCTTGGACACTCGAGGCTATGGCTACACCTTC. This gives the protein CASSLDTRGYGYTF.

This chain connects TRBV15 to TRBJ2-2; 7 nucleotides match TRBD2. This CDR3 spans 17 amino acids. CDR1 LNHNV and CDR2 YYDKDF come from the germline V gene (reference sequence). V shed 2 bases, J shed 4 bases, and the junction held 10 bases outside the gene matches. The CDR3 region is CATSRPRGRGATGELFF. CDR3 DNA sequence: TGTGCCACCAGCAGACCTCGTGGGAGGGGAGCCACCGGGGAGCTGTTTTTT.

J is TRBJ1-1 and V is TRBV21-1. TRBV21-1 is a known pseudogene. The CDR3 is 15 amino acids. CDR3 sequence: CASSMTRGGRTEAFF. CDR3 bases: TGTGCCAGCAGCATGACTCGGGGAGGTCGGACTGAAGCTTTCTTT.

This chain connects TRBV7-2 to TRBJ1-2; TRBD1 is a possible D gene (5 bases). The CDR3 is 12 amino acids. CDR1 is SGHTA and CDR2 is FQGNSA in the germline V gene. V lost 11 bases to trimming and J lost 4 bases, with 14 bases between them. In DNA form, the CDR3 reads TGTGCCTCGGCCGGAGACAGCTATGGCTACACCTTC. Its protein is CASAGDSYGYTF.

This clone was seen only once. The chain links TRBV11-2 to TRBJ1-6; TRBD1 agrees at 7 bases. The junction had 2 bases not matched to a gene; V was cut back by 0 bases and J by 6 bases. CDR1 is SGHAT and CDR2 is FQNNGV in the germline V gene. The CDR3 sequence is 15 residues long. The CDR3 region is CASSLESGGNSPLHF. CDR3 nucleotide sequence: TGTGCCAGCAGCTTAGAGTCAGGGGGTAATTCACCCCTCCACTTT.